The 28 T cell receptor beta chains presented below share a single source sample, sequenced in a study of blood T cell repertoires in COVID-19. Using immunoSEQ multiplex PCR, the repertoire was profiled, and TCRdb retains in-frame clones only, with some absent. Among 250,000 to 400,000 clones listed, roughly 88% were seen once. Source material: peripheral blood. The receptors come from a woman under 40 with COVID-19, enrolled during active disease.

The chain has TRBV7-8 and TRBJ1-5, with D perhaps matching TRBD1 (6 bases). There are 15 residues in the CDR3. CDR1 and CDR2 from the germline V gene are SGHVS and FQNEAQ. The V end was cut by 7 bases, the J end by 2 bases, with 15 bases between. The CDR3 DNA reads TGTGCCAGCACTGGGGGGGGCGCGGGCAATCAGCCCCAGCATTTT. Its protein is CASTGGGAGNQPQHF. Together with reference TRBV7-8 and TRBJ1-5, the CDR3 gives the full variable domain: GAGVSQSPRYKVAKRGQDVALRCDPISGHVSLFWYQQALGQGPEFLTYFQNEAQLDKSGLPSDRFFAERPEGSVSTLKIQRTQQEDSAVYLCASTGGGAGNQPQHFGDGTRLSIL.

This chain connects TRBV3-1 (or the pseudogene TRBV3-2) to TRBJ2-5; D ambiguous. The ends were cut back, 1 base at V and 1 base at J, with 13 bases in the middle. CDR3 length: 16 amino acids. Germline V gene sequence: CDR1 LGHDT, CDR2 YNNKEL (reference sequence). The CDR3 coding sequence is TGTGCCAGCAGCCAAGGTTTCTCAGGCAGCCAAGAGACCCAGTACTTC. It codes for CASSQGFSGSQETQYF.

The chain couples TRBV11-2 to TRBJ2-3, with 9 bases that match TRBD1. J was trimmed by 4 bases and V by 6 bases; bases with no gene match: 11. Germline CDR1 reads SGHAT; CDR2 reads FQNNGV. The CDR3 is 16 residues long. The CDR3 sequence: CASRHPRTGASDTQYF. Written as DNA, the CDR3 is TGTGCCAGCAGACACCCGAGGACAGGGGCTTCAGATACGCAGTATTTT.

This clone showed up just once. The CDR3 protein is CASTPGTGNTIYF. In nucleotides, the CDR3 is TGTGCCAGCACCCCGGGTACTGGAAACACCATATATTTT. The chain employs TRBV5-5 and TRBJ1-3, with D unresolved. CDR3 length: 13 residues. The V end was cut by 6 bases, the J end by 2 bases, with 9 bases between. Germline lookup yields CDR1 SGHKS and CDR2 YYEKEE (reference sequence).

Here the CDR3 reads CASRTVQASNQPQHF. In DNA form, the CDR3 reads TGTGCCAGCCGGACCGTACAGGCCAGCAATCAGCCCCAGCATTTT. The chain has TRBV6-5 and TRBJ1-5; D may be TRBD1 (5 bases). CDR1 and CDR2 from the germline V gene are MNHEY and SVGAGI. Trimming cost V 8 bases and J 1 base, with 15 bases left between them. The CDR3 has 15 residues.

The V call is TRBV28, the J call TRBJ1-4; D is ambiguous. CDR1 is MDHEN and CDR2 is SYDVKM in the germline V gene. V lost 2 bases and J lost 2, with 6 bases in between. The CDR3 is 14 amino acids. The CDR3 here is CASSLRLTNEKLFF. DNA of the CDR3: TGTGCCAGCAGTTTACGTTTGACTAATGAAAAACTGTTTTTT.

The chain combines TRBV12-3 or TRBV12-4 with TRBJ2-7; weak D call: TRBD2 (5 bases). The CDR3 extends over 13 amino acids. V was shortened by 4 bases and J by 1 base, with 8 bases between the two germline ends. CDR3 bases: TGTGCCAGCAGTTCCCCGGGATCCTACGAGCAGTACGTC. The encoded protein is CASSSPGSYEQYV.

The chain employs TRBV6-1 and TRBJ1-2, with D possibly TRBD1 on 5 matching bases. The V end lost 3 bases, the J end lost 4 bases, and 15 bases lay between the germline ends. Germline V gives CDR1 MNHNS, CDR2 SASEGT. The CDR3 has 15 amino acids. This CDR3 reads CASSEEPTVTYGYTF. CDR3 DNA sequence: TGTGCCAGCAGTGAGGAACCGACAGTTACCTATGGCTACACCTTC.

The chain uses TRBV5-1 and TRBJ2-2, with D possibly TRBD2 on 5 matching bases. Germline V lookup: CDR1 SGHRS, CDR2 YFSETQ. Trimming took 4 bases from V and 5 from J, leaving 9 bases between them. This CDR3 is built from 13 residues. CDR3 bases: TGCGCCAGCAGCCCCGGACTTACCGGGGAGCTGTTTTTT. Translated: CASSPGLTGELFF.

The chain recombines TRBV27 with TRBJ1-1, with D possibly matching TRBD1 (5 bases). Trimming removed 4 bases at V and 4 bases at J, with 10 bases between. The germline V gene encodes CDR1 MNHEY and CDR2 SMNVEV (reference sequence). The CDR3 has 13 residues. CDR3 in amino acids: CASSSGSSTEAFF. In DNA form, the CDR3 reads TGTGCCAGCAGTTCAGGGTCGAGCACTGAAGCTTTCTTT.

The CDR3 coding sequence is TGTGCCAGCAGCTTAGTAGGGGGCGAGCAGTACTTC. This translates into CASSLVGGEQYF. The genes are TRBV11-1 and TRBJ2-7; D perhaps matches TRBD1 (6 bases). This CDR3 region has 12 residues. Germline CDR1 reads SGHAT; CDR2 reads FQDESV (reference sequence). V gave up 1 base and J gave up 6 bases, with 7 bases separating them.

The chain carries TRBV4-2 and TRBJ2-7; TRBD1 matches at 9 bases. The CDR3 is made up of 16 amino acids. The ends lost 0 bases at V and 4 bases at J; junction bases unmatched: 7. The germline V gene has CDR1 LGHNA and CDR2 YNFKEQ. CDR3 nucleotide sequence: TGTGCCAGCAGCCAAGATGAAGGGACAGGGTTTTACGAGCAGTACTTC. This encodes CASSQDEGTGFYEQYF.

This clone has more than one count but fewer than ten. The gene calls are TRBV10-3 and TRBJ1-6, with TRBD1 identical over 8 bases. V was pared by 10 bases and J by 8 bases, with 7 bases of the junction left unmatched. The V gene's germline CDR1 is ENHRY and CDR2 SYGVKD. The CDR3 totals 13 residues. This chain's CDR3 is CATATGADSPLHF. The DNA for the CDR3 is TGTGCCACGGCGACAGGGGCGGATTCACCCCTCCACTTT.

This clone was counted only a few times. The V call is TRBV2, the J call TRBJ2-2; 7 bases are shared with TRBD1. J gave up 3 bases and V 5 bases, and 6 bases lay outside the gene matches. This CDR3 has 15 amino acids. From germline, CDR1 is SNHLY and CDR2 FYNNEI. The CDR3 spells CASSPPGTDTGELFF. CDR3 in DNA: TGTGCCAGCAGTCCCCCCGGGACAGACACCGGGGAGCTGTTTTTT.

This clone was seen just once. The gene calls are TRBV30 and TRBJ1-5; 7 nucleotides agree with TRBD1. Germline V gene sequence: CDR1 GTSNPN, CDR2 SVGIG (reference sequence). The CDR3 covers 14 residues. With 3 bases clipped from V and 6 bases from J, the junction kept 8 bases outside the gene matches. CDR3 protein: CAWSPTGASQPQHF. In DNA form, the CDR3 reads TGTGCCTGGAGCCCTACAGGGGCATCTCAGCCCCAGCATTTT.

This clone was counted once. V and J are TRBV14 and TRBJ1-2; D ambiguous. From germline, CDR1 is SGHDN and CDR2 FVKESK. Trimming left V 4 bases short and J 4 bases short, with 13 bases between. CDR3 size: 14 residues. The CDR3 DNA reads TGTGCCAGCAGCCTTTACGACACAATCTATGGCTACACCTTC. It codes for CASSLYDTIYGYTF.

This chain connects TRBV21-1 to TRBJ1-4. TRBV21-1 is listed as a pseudogene. This CDR3 is built from 16 residues. The CDR3, as DNA: TGTGCCAGCAGCAAGGGTAGCAGACCACTCGGTGAAAAACTGTTTTTT. Translating it yields CASSKGSRPLGEKLFF.

This CDR3 reads CASRKGGSLNTEAFF. The CDR3 bases are TGTGCCAGCAGGAAGGGGGGGAGTCTGAACACTGAAGCTTTCTTT. The V call is TRBV6-5, the J call TRBJ1-1; tentative D call: TRBD1 (6 bases). CDR1 and CDR2 (germline): MNHEY, SVGAGI. Deletions cut 6 bases from V and 0 bases from J, with 14 bases between. CDR3 length equals 15 residues.

This rearrangement joins TRBV7-9 to TRBJ1-1, with D possibly TRBD1 on 5 matching bases. V lost 2 bases to trimming and J lost 1 base, with 11 bases between them. In germline, CDR1 is SEHNR, CDR2 FQNEAQ (reference sequence). The CDR3 contains 15 residues. CDR3 DNA sequence: TGTGCCAGCAGCTTAAGTGGACAACCGAACACTGAAGCTTTCTTT. Translating it yields CASSLSGQPNTEAFF.

This chain links TRBV21-1 with TRBJ2-5; the table's D call TRBD2 went unverified against the DNA. TRBV21-1 counts as a pseudogene. The CDR3 totals 13 residues. CDR3 nucleotide sequence: TGTGCCAGCAGCAACGTGACTGAAGAGACCCAGTACTTC. Its translation is CASSNVTEETQYF.

V usage is TRBV27 and J usage is TRBJ2-2; TRBD1 agrees at 7 bases. The germline V gene has CDR1 MNHEY and CDR2 SMNVEV (reference sequence). The CDR3 runs 17 residues. V shed 4 bases, J shed 2 bases, and the junction held 10 bases outside the gene matches. The CDR3 DNA reads as TGTGCCAGCAGTTGGGGGCCTGCAGGGGGAAACACCGGGGAGCTGTTTTTT. Translated, it gives CASSWGPAGGNTGELFF.

The chain recombines TRBV6-5 with TRBJ1-1; D unresolved. Per the germline V gene, CDR1 is MNHEY and CDR2 is SVGAGI. Trimming cost V 5 bases and J 5 bases, with 12 bases left between them. The CDR3 has 13 amino acids. The CDR3, as DNA: TGTGCCAGCAGTCCCATAGCTAGGACTGAAGCTTTCTTT. Amino acids: CASSPIARTEAFF.

With respect to this clone: The same CDR3 can be traced to other DNA sequences in this sample. The genes are TRBV28 and TRBJ1-6; 7 bases agree with TRBD1. Germline loops: CDR1 MDHEN, CDR2 SYDVKM. This CDR3 is 14 amino acids long. Trimming cost V 2 bases and J 9 bases; bases outside gene matches: 4. This CDR3 reads CASSLRQGGSPLHF. In DNA, the CDR3 is TGTGCCAGCAGTTTACGGCAGGGGGGTTCACCCCTCCACTTT.

This clone has only a few counts. This chain joins TRBV9 and TRBJ1-1; TRBD1 is a possible D gene (6 bases). The CDR3 totals 15 residues. V was shortened by 4 bases and J by 1 base, with 14 bases between the two germline ends. Germline V gene lookup returns CDR1 SGDLS and CDR2 YYNGEE. Here the CDR3 reads CASSPQTGSNTEAFF. For the CDR3, the DNA is TGTGCCAGCAGCCCCCAGACAGGTTCGAACACTGAAGCTTTCTTT.

V usage is TRBV2 and J usage is TRBJ1-5, with D hard to call. V was cut by 3 bases and J by 5 bases, with 17 bases left in between. The CDR3 runs to 16 residues. Per the germline V gene, CDR1 is SNHLY and CDR2 is FYNNEI. DNA of the CDR3: TGTGCCAGCAGTGACATCACGATCCGAGGGCATCAGCCCCAGCATTTT. Translated: CASSDITIRGHQPQHF.

V gene TRBV4-1 combines with J gene TRBJ2-1; possible D gene TRBD1, 6 bases. Germline V gives CDR1 MGHRA, CDR2 YSYEKL. This CDR3 region has 14 residues. The V and J ends lost 6 bases and 3 bases respectively, with 12 bases between them. CDR3 in amino acids: CASSRTEDYNEQFF. CDR3 bases: TGCGCCAGCAGTAGGACAGAGGACTACAATGAGCAGTTCTTC.

The count of this clone is one. The rearrangement joins TRBV21-1 to TRBJ1-5; the table assigns TRBD1, which was not confirmed against the DNA. TRBV21-1 is a pseudogene locus. The CDR3 has 17 residues. CDR3 amino acids: CASSIHRDRMSYQPQHF. CDR3 nucleotide sequence: TGTGCCAGCAGCATCCACAGGGACCGAATGAGCTATCAGCCCCAGCATTTT.

This chain's CDR3 is CASTLGQGVCGYTF. For the CDR3, the DNA is TGTGCCAGCACCCTGGGACAGGGGGTGTGTGGCTACACCTTC. This chain links TRBV21-1 with TRBJ1-2; the table names TRBD1, a call not compared with the DNA. TRBV21-1 is noted as a pseudogene. The CDR3 totals 14 residues.